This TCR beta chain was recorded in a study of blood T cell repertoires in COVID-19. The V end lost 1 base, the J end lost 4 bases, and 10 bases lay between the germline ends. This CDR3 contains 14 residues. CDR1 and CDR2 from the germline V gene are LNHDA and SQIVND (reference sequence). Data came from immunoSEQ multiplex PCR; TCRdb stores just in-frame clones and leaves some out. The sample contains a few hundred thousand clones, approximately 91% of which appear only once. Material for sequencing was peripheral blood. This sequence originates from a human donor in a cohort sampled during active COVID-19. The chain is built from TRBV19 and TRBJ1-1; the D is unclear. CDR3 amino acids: CASSIGRVSTEAFF. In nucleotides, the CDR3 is TGTGCCAGTAGTATAGGGAGGGTTTCCACTGAAGCTTTCTTT.